What follows are 31 T cell receptor beta chains derived from one specimen sequenced in a study of blood T cells in healthy people across ages. Primed by a sample-barcoded 5' primer and a J-beta primer mix, a second PCR proceeded for about 6 to 12 cycles. In TCRdb, the 5' RACE reads were re-called with MiXCR into one record per CDR3 protein. The repertoire holds approximately 600,000 distinct CDR3 sequences, with 58% as singletons. Sample: blood. All receptors derive from a man aged 60 to 75 in good health.

CDR3 protein: CSVGGTGQETQYF. The CDR3 region has the DNA TGCAGCGTTGGGGGGACAGGGCAAGAGACCCAGTACTTC. The J gene is TRBJ2-5, the V gene TRBV29-1; 9 positions agree with TRBD1. The J segment lost 2 bases and the V segment lost 4 bases, leaving 2 bases of the junction unmatched. The CDR3 covers 13 residues. Looked up from germline, CDR1 is SQVTM and CDR2 is ANQGSEA. The whole variable domain, filled in from reference TRBV29-1 and TRBJ2-5, reads SAVISQKPSRDICQRGTSLTIQCQVDSQVTMMFWYRQQPGQSLTLIATANQGSEATYESGFVIDKFPISRPNLTFSTLTVSNMSPEDSSIYLCSVGGTGQETQYFGPGTRLLVL.

The V gene is TRBV15, the J gene TRBJ2-5; D is unresolved. This CDR3 region has 11 residues. The germline V gene encodes CDR1 LNHNV and CDR2 YYDKDF (reference sequence). V dropped 4 bases and J dropped 2 bases, with 2 bases sitting between them. DNA for the CDR3: TGTGCCACCAGCAAACAAGAGACCCAGTACTTC. Its translation: CATSKQETQYF.

This chain connects TRBV11-2 to TRBJ1-1, with unresolved D. Germline V lookup: CDR1 SGHAT, CDR2 FQNNGV. CDR3 length equals 12 residues. V lost 1 base and J lost 7, with 7 bases in between. CDR3 protein: CASSLVLYEAFF. In nucleotides, the CDR3 is TGTGCCAGCAGCTTAGTTTTGTATGAAGCTTTCTTT.

The chain is built from TRBV7-8 and TRBJ2-1; D assignment may be TRBD1 or TRBD2 (6 bases each). The CDR3 is 17 amino acids. In germline, CDR1 is SGHVS, CDR2 FQNEAQ. V was pared by 2 bases and J by 0 bases, with 14 bases between. DNA of the CDR3: TGTGCCAGCAGCTTATCGGGGGCCAAGAGCTCCTACAATGAGCAGTTCTTC. Its translation: CASSLSGAKSSYNEQFF.

This rearrangement joins TRBV5-1 to TRBJ2-7; tentative D call: TRBD2 (6 bases). The germline gives CDR1 SGHRS, CDR2 YFSETQ. The V end lost 3 bases, the J end lost 3 bases, and 13 bases lay between the germline ends. CDR3 length equals 14 residues. The CDR3, as DNA: TGCGCCAGCAGCTCGGGAGACCCCCGCTACGAGCAGTACTTC. Translating it yields CASSSGDPRYEQYF. Using reference TRBV5-1 and TRBJ2-7 for the parts outside the CDR3, the full variable domain is KAGVTQTPRYLIKTRGQQVTLSCSPISGHRSVSWYQQTPGQGLQFLFEYFSETQRNKGNFPGRFSGRQFSNSRSEMNVSTLELGDSALYLCASSSGDPRYEQYFGPGTRLTVT.

This clonotype was counted between two and nine times. The chain is built from TRBV4-2 and TRBJ2-1; tentatively, D is TRBD2 (6 bases). Germline assignment: CDR1 LGHNA and CDR2 YNFKEQ. CDR3 length equals 15 residues. Trimming cost V 3 bases and J 4 bases, with 13 bases left between them. Here the CDR3 DNA reads TGTGCCAGCAGCCATCGGACGGGGGTTTACAATGAGCAGTTCTTC. Translation gives CASSHRTGVYNEQFF.

This clonotype was seen only a few times. This chain joins TRBV27 and TRBJ2-5; either TRBD1 or TRBD2 may supply D (5 bases each). Trimming stripped 2 bases from V and 4 bases from J, with 8 bases between. There are 13 residues in the CDR3. Germline V gene data show CDR1 as MNHEY and CDR2 as SMNVEV (reference sequence). CDR3: CASSLRGTETQYF. The CDR3 nucleotides read TGTGCCAGCAGTTTACGTGGGACAGAGACCCAGTACTTC.

This clonotype was seen only once. The V call is TRBV29-1, the J call TRBJ1-1; 8 bases line up with TRBD1. The CDR3 totals 12 residues. With V trimmed by 7 bases and J by 8 bases, 9 bases remained unmatched. CDR1 is SQVTM, CDR2 ANQGSEA, per germline. CDR3 nucleotides: TGCAGCGCTCACCCAGACAGGGGAGAAGCTTTCTTT. Translating gives CSAHPDRGEAFF.

This clonotype was picked up a small number of times. J is TRBJ1-4 and V is TRBV2; 7 bases match TRBD1. The CDR3 has 13 residues. After removal of 10 bases from V and 6 bases from J, the junction contained 8 bases not matched to a gene. Germline CDR1 and CDR2: SNHLY and FYNNEI. This CDR3 is CATDRDRDEKLFF. CDR3 coding DNA: TGTGCCACCGACCGGGACAGAGATGAAAAACTGTTTTTT.

V and J are TRBV7-2 and TRBJ2-5; D might be TRBD2 (6 bases). Germline CDR1 and CDR2: SGHTA and FQGNSA. The CDR3 sequence is 14 residues long. V was trimmed by 3 bases and J by 0 bases, leaving 8 bases between them. CDR3 amino acids: CASSFSGHQETQYF. CDR3 DNA: TGTGCCAGCAGCTTTAGCGGCCACCAAGAGACCCAGTACTTC.

The gene calls are TRBV29-1 and TRBJ2-1; the D is unclear. Germline CDR1 is SQVTM and CDR2 is ANQGSEA. The CDR3 has 11 residues. Trimming stripped 6 bases from V and 5 bases from J, with 8 bases between. CDR3 protein: CSVRVNNEQFF. In DNA form, the CDR3 reads TGCAGCGTACGGGTCAACAATGAGCAGTTCTTC.

The rearrangement joins TRBV3-1 to TRBJ2-1; D ambiguous. The CDR3 is 15 residues long. The V and J ends lost 2 bases and 4 bases respectively, with 12 bases between them. CDR1 LGHDT and CDR2 YNNKEL come from the germline V gene (reference sequence). The CDR3 spells CASSQSSRKYNEQFF. As DNA, the CDR3 is TGTGCCAGCAGCCAAAGTTCTCGGAAATACAATGAGCAGTTCTTC.

In its sample, this clonotype was seen once. The chain recombines TRBV29-1 with TRBJ1-5; D is undetermined. The CDR3 length is 16 residues. Trimming took off 6 bases at V and 0 bases at J, with 18 bases between the two ends. Germline V gives CDR1 SQVTM, CDR2 ANQGSEA. The CDR3 is CSVVLGGSYSNQPQHF. The CDR3 bases are TGCAGCGTGGTACTGGGAGGGTCATATAGCAATCAGCCCCAGCATTTT.

The chain uses TRBV18 and TRBJ2-1; 7 positions agree with TRBD2. Germline lookup yields CDR1 KGHSH and CDR2 LQKENI. The CDR3 consists of 18 residues. The J segment lost 9 bases and the V segment lost 0 bases, leaving 17 bases of the junction unmatched. The CDR3 loop reads CASSPPGELGPGGGEQFF. The CDR3 coding sequence is TGTGCCAGCTCACCACCGGGGGAGCTGGGCCCTGGCGGGGGTGAGCAGTTCTTC. Together with reference TRBV18 and TRBJ2-1, the CDR3 gives the full variable domain: NAGVMQNPRHLVRRRGQEARLRCSPMKGHSHVYWYRQLPEEGLKFMVYLQKENIIDESGMPKERFSAEFPKEGPSILRIQQVVRGDSAAYFCASSPPGELGPGGGEQFFGPGTRLTVL.

The chain has TRBV5-1 and TRBJ2-1, with D unresolved. The V end lost 1 base, the J end lost 1 base, and 6 bases lay between the germline ends. Germline lookup yields CDR1 SGHRS and CDR2 YFSETQ. The CDR3 loop spans 14 amino acids. As DNA, the CDR3 is TGCGCCAGCAGCTTGACAAGATCCTACAATGAGCAGTTCTTC. This encodes CASSLTRSYNEQFF.

This clonotype was counted a few times. This sequence joins TRBV28 and TRBJ1-2; tentative D call: TRBD1 (6 bases). Germline-derived CDR1 and CDR2 are MDHEN and SYDVKM. Trimming took off 3 bases at V and 4 bases at J, with 12 bases between the two ends. The CDR3 covers 14 residues. The CDR3 coding sequence is TGTGCCAGCAGTTTGGGTACAGGGCGCTATGGCTACACCTTC. Protein sequence: CASSLGTGRYGYTF.

This chain uses TRBV12-3 or TRBV12-4 with TRBJ2-5; unclear D gene. The CDR3 consists of 16 residues. Deletions cut 1 base from V and 2 bases from J, with 14 bases between. CDR3 region: CASSLGGPADQETQYF. The CDR3, as DNA: TGTGCCAGCAGTTTAGGTGGGCCTGCCGATCAAGAGACCCAGTACTTC.

This sequence joins TRBV5-1 and TRBJ2-7, with 13 bases fitting TRBD2. Per germline, CDR1 SGHRS and CDR2 YFSETQ. V lost 4 bases and J lost 3; bases outside the gene matches: 7. The CDR3 totals 16 residues. The CDR3 loop is CASSTGTSGDYYEQYF. CDR3 in DNA: TGCGCCAGCAGCACGGGGACTAGCGGGGACTACTACGAGCAGTACTTC.

The chain links TRBV5-1 to TRBJ1-1, with 7 bases matching TRBD1. V shed 4 bases and J 5 bases; nucleotides not matched to a gene: 11. The germline gives CDR1 SGHRS, CDR2 YFSETQ. The CDR3 spans 15 residues. CDR3 protein: CASSVHDRERTEAFF. The CDR3 region has the DNA TGCGCCAGCAGCGTACACGACAGGGAGAGGACTGAAGCTTTCTTT.

This clonotype was counted a single time. The chain combines TRBV2 with TRBJ2-2, with TRBD2 as a possible D gene (6 bases). The CDR3 length is 14 residues. The V end lost 6 bases, the J end lost 1 base, and 9 bases lay between the germline ends. Germline CDR1 is SNHLY and CDR2 is FYNNEI. This CDR3 reads CASRLGLNTGELFF. The CDR3 bases are TGTGCCAGCAGGCTGGGACTGAACACCGGGGAGCTGTTTTTT. The whole variable domain, filled in from reference TRBV2 and TRBJ2-2, reads EPEVTQTPSHQVTQMGQEVILRCVPISNHLYFYWYRQILGQKVEFLVSFYNNEISEKSEIFDDQFSVERPDGSNFTLKIRSTKLEDSAMYFCASRLGLNTGELFFGEGSRLTVL.

The chain is built from TRBV20-1 and TRBJ2-1; 7 bases align to TRBD1. CDR3 length: 12 amino acids. Germline V gene lookup returns CDR1 DFQATT and CDR2 SNEGSKA (reference sequence). The J segment lost 7 bases and the V segment lost 6 bases, leaving 6 bases of the junction unmatched. This chain's CDR3 is CSAKMTGNEQFF. Written as DNA, the CDR3 is TGCAGTGCCAAGATGACAGGGAATGAGCAGTTCTTC.

This clonotype has only a few counts. This rearrangement joins TRBV12-3 or TRBV12-4 to TRBJ2-3; 10 nucleotides line up with TRBD2. The CDR3 runs 18 residues. The V gene end was trimmed by 2 bases and the J gene end by 2 bases; junction bases not matched to a gene: 10. CDR3: CASSLPPGLAGDTDTQYF. The DNA of the CDR3 is TGTGCCAGCAGTTTACCCCCGGGGCTAGCGGGGGACACAGATACGCAGTATTTT.

The genes are TRBV5-1 and TRBJ2-5; 13 bases align to TRBD2. The ends lost 0 bases at V and 1 base at J; junction bases unmatched: 6. CDR1 and CDR2 (germline): SGHRS, YFSETQ. CDR3 length equals 18 residues. Written as DNA, the CDR3 is TGCGCCAGCAGCTTGGGACTAGCGGGGGGACCCCTCCAAGAGACCCAGTACTTC. Protein sequence: CASSLGLAGGPLQETQYF.

The chain has TRBV9 and TRBJ2-3; D is perhaps TRBD2 (7 bases). In germline, CDR1 is SGDLS, CDR2 YYNGEE. The V and J ends lost 4 bases and 0 bases respectively, with 24 bases between them. This CDR3 spans 19 amino acids. The chain's CDR3 is CASSILGGGPGLSTDTQYF. Here the CDR3 DNA reads TGTGCCAGCAGCATCTTAGGGGGGGGACCGGGACTCAGCACAGATACGCAGTATTTT.

The chain carries TRBV20-1 and TRBJ1-2; 12 bases align to TRBD1. V lost 6 bases to trimming and J lost 8 bases; unmatched junction nucleotides: 13. Germline values: CDR1 DFQATT, CDR2 SNEGSKA (reference sequence). The CDR3 is 15 residues long. The CDR3 loop is CSAHGRGQGAQGYTF. In DNA, the CDR3 is TGCAGTGCCCACGGGAGGGGACAGGGGGCGCAGGGCTACACCTTC.

This sequence joins TRBV12-3 or TRBV12-4 and TRBJ2-5; D is perhaps TRBD1 (6 bases). This CDR3 spans 14 amino acids. V lost 5 bases and J 6 bases, leaving 16 bases between the germline ends. CDR3 in DNA: TGTGCCAGCAGTGTAAGTCAGGGGATGAAGACCCAGTACTTC. Amino acids: CASSVSQGMKTQYF.

This clonotype has just a few counts. The J gene is TRBJ2-7, the V gene TRBV2; TRBD1 matches 7 bases. Germline trimming cut 8 bases from V and 1 base from J; bases unmatched to any gene: 8. Looked up from germline, CDR1 is SNHLY and CDR2 is FYNNEI. This CDR3 contains 14 residues. The CDR3, as DNA: TGTGCCAGCTCACGGGACAGTAATTCCTACGAGCAGTACTTC. It codes for CASSRDSNSYEQYF.

This chain connects TRBV20-1 to TRBJ1-5; possibly TRBD1 for D (6 bases). The CDR3 has 14 residues. Germline V CDR1 and CDR2: DFQATT, SNEGSKA (reference sequence). The V end was cut by 6 bases, the J end by 9 bases, with 21 bases between. CDR3 nucleotides: TGCAGTGCCCGGGACAAGGGGGTGTCTGGGCCCCAGCATTTT. Protein sequence: CSARDKGVSGPQHF.

This clonotype appeared many times. The CDR3 DNA sequence: TGCGCCAGCAGCTTAGATTTGCGGCTTATGGAGACCCAGTACTTC. Encoded protein: CASSLDLRLMETQYF. The chain employs TRBV5-1 and TRBJ2-5; no clear D. The CDR3 totals 15 residues. The V gene's germline CDR1 is SGHRS and CDR2 YFSETQ. Trimming cost V 2 bases and J 5 bases, with 16 bases left between them.

The genes are TRBV2 and TRBJ2-1; 7 bases line up with TRBD2. J lost 11 bases, V lost 4 bases, and 17 bases had no gene match. CDR3 size: 16 residues. Germline CDR1 SNHLY, CDR2 FYNNEI. The CDR3 protein is CASSGGTIVSDRQQFF. CDR3 nucleotides: TGTGCCAGCAGTGGAGGGACTATAGTCTCAGATCGGCAGCAGTTCTTC.

V and J are TRBV5-6 and TRBJ2-4; D may be TRBD1 (6 bases). The CDR3 totals 16 residues. CDR1 and CDR2 (germline): SGHDT, YYEEEE. V lost 1 base and J 0 bases, leaving 11 bases between the germline ends. CDR3 region: CASSLRPGEAKNIQYF. CDR3 nucleotides: TGTGCCAGCAGCTTGCGGCCAGGGGAAGCCAAAAACATTCAGTACTTC.